This T cell receptor (beta chain) stems from a study of cytomegalovirus exposure and HLA in healthy donors. Both 60 Vbeta primers and 13 Jbeta primers went into the PCR. The data were produced by immunoSEQ multiplex PCR, yet TCRdb's version contains in-frame clones alone and is incomplete. The sample includes about 130,000 clones, around 73% of them seen just once. Only one count was recorded for this clone. The sequenced sample consisted of PBMCs. The receptor comes from a human donor in good health.

The CDR3 spells CASSLVQGPGGYTF. CDR3 DNA sequence: TGTGCCAGCAGCTTAGTACAAGGTCCGGGTGGCTACACCTTC. The chain employs TRBV7-2 and TRBJ1-2; D gene uncertain. In germline, CDR1 is SGHTA, CDR2 FQGNSA. Trimming left V 1 base short and J 7 bases short, with 13 bases between. There are 14 residues in the CDR3. Together with reference TRBV7-2 and TRBJ1-2, the CDR3 gives the full variable domain: GAGVSQSPSNKVTEKGKDVELRCDPISGHTALYWYRQSLGQGLEFLIYFQGNSAPDKSGLPSDRFSAERTGGSVSTLTIQRTQQEDSAVYLCASSLVQGPGGYTFGSGTRLTVV.